This TCR beta chain was recovered during a study of siplizumab effects on memory and regulatory T cells. Libraries were prepared by immunoSEQ multiplex PCR; TCRdb keeps only in-frame clonotypes and omits some of them. Of 7,700 or so clones detected, 35% to 45% appear once; the ten largest clones hold more than 5%. Study observations and caveats: Alloreactive clones mapping to unstimulated subsets formed only a minor fraction.

Regarding this clone: Its antigen is as yet unknown.

Responder and stimulator cells in the mixed lymphocyte reaction were cultured together for over 5 days at 37°C. The receptor was derived from a human donor in good health; the cells came from an allogeneic mixed lymphocyte reaction. Sequencing was performed on CFSE-low (dividing) CD8+ T cells sorted from an allogeneic mixed lymphocyte reaction.

CDR3 DNA sequence: TGTGCCTGGCTCAGTCCTGCGTACTCCTATGGCTACACCTTC. Amino acid sequence: CAWLSPAYSYGYTF. This chain joins TRBV30 and TRBJ1-2; D is unresolved. The CDR3 extends over 14 amino acids. The germline V gene has CDR1 GTSNPN and CDR2 SVGIG (reference sequence). V was clipped by 5 bases and J by 4 bases, with 17 bases between them.